This T cell receptor beta chain was recorded in a study of T-cell memory formation after mild COVID-19. Germline V gene sequence: CDR1 ENHRY, CDR2 SYGVKD. V lost 0 bases to trimming and J lost 4 bases, with 10 bases between them. CDR3 length equals 16 residues. TCRdb re-derived calls from the 5' RACE reads in MiXCR, one entry per CDR3 protein. The table has about 140,000 distinct CDR3 sequences, about 6% seen once; the top ten hold about 2%. The specimen was PBMCs or a T cell subset sorted from them (not recorded which). The TCR was taken from an adult woman who had mild COVID-19 (a few samples of this study predate the infection). Cell type and time point are not known. The gene calls are TRBV10-3 and TRBJ2-6; no clear D gene. CDR3 sequence: CAISESERTGANVLTF. For the CDR3, the DNA is TGTGCCATCAGTGAGTCGGAGAGGACCGGGGCCAACGTCCTGACTTTC.